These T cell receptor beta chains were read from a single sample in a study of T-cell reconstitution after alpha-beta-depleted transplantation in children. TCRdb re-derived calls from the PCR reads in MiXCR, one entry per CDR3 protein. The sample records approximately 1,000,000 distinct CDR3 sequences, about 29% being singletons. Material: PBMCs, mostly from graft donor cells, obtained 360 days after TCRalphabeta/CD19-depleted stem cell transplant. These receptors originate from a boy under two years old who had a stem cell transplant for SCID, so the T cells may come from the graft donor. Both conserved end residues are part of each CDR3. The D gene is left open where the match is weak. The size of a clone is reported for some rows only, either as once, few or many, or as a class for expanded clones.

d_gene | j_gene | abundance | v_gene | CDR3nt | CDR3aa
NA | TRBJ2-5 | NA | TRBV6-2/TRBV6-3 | TGTGCCAGCAGCAACGCGGGGGCGTACCAAGAGACCCAGTACTTC | CASSNAGAYQETQYF
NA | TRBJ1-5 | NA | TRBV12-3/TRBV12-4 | TGTGCCAGCAGTTTAGGGGGAATACAGCCCCAGCATTTT | CASSLGGIQPQHF
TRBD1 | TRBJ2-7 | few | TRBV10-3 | TGTGCCATCACCAAAAGCCCAGGGGGCTACGACGAGCAGTACTTC | CAITKSPGGYDEQYF
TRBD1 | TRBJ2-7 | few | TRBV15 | TGTGCCACCAGCAGCAACAGGGGAATACTAACCTACGAGCAGTACTTC | CATSSNRGILTYEQYF
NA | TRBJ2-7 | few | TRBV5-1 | TGCGCCAGCAGCTTGTCCCCTTATATGGGGGTAGATCACTACGAGCAGTACTTC | CASSLSPYMGVDHYEQYF
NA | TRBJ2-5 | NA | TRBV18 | TGTGCCAGCTCACCACGCCGGGCCCGAGGGACCCAGTACTTC | CASSPRRARGTQYF
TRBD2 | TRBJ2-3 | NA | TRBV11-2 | TGTGCCAGCAGCTTAGAAACTAGCGGGGGCATCGCAGATACGCAGTATTTT | CASSLETSGGIADTQYF
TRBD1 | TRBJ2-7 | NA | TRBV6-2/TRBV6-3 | TGTGCCAGCAGCGGCGAAAGGGGGCAAAGTGGCGAGCAGTACTTC | CASSGERGQSGEQYF
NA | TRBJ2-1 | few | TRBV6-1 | TGTGCCAGCAGTAGTCCTCGGGGGAGGAATGAGCAGTTCTTC | CASSSPRGRNEQFF
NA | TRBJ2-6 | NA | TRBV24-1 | TGTGCCACCAGCCCGGCTCGGGGGCAGTCTGGGGCCAACGTCCTGACTTTC | CATSPARGQSGANVLTF
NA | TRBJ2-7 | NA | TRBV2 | TGTGCCAGCAAAGTCAGATCCTACGAGCAGTACTTC | CASKVRSYEQYF
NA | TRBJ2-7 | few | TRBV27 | TGTGCCAGCTGGGGGAGAGCTTCACTCTCCTACGAGCAGTACTTC | CASWGRASLSYEQYF